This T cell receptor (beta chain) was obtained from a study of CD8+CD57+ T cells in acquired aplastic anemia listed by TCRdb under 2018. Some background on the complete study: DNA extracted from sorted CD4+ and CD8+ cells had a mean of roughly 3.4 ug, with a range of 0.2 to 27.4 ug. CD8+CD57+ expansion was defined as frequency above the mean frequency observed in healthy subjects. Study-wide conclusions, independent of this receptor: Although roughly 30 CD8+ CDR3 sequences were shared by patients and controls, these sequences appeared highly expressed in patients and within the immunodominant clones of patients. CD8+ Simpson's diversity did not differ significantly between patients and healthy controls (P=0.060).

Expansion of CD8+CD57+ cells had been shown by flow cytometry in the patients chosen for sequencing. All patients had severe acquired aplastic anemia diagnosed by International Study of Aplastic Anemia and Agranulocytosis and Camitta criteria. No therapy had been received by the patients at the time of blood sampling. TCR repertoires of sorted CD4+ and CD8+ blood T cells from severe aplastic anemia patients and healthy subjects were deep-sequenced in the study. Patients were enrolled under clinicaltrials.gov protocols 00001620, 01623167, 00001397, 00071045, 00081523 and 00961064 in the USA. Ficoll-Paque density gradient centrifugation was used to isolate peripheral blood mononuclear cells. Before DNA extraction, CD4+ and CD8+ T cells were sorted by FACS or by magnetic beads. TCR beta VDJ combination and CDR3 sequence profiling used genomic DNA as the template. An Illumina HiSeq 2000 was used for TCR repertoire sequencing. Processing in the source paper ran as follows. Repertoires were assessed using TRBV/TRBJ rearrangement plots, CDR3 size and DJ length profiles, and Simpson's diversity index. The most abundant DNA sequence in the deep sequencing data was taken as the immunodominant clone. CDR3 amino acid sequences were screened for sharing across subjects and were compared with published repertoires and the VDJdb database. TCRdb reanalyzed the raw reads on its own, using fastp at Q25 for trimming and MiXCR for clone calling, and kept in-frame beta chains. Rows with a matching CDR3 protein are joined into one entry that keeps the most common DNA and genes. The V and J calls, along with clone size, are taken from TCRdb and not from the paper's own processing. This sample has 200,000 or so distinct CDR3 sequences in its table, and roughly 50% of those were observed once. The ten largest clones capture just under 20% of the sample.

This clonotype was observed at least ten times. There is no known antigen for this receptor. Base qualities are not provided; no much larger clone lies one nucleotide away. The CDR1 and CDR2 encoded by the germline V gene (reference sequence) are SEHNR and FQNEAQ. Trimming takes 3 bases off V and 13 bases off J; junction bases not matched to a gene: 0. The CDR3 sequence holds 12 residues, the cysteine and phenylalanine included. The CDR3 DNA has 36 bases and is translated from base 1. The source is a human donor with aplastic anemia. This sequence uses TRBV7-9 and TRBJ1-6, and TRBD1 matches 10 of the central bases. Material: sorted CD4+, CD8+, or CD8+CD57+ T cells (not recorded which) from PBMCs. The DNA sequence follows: TGTGCCAGCAGCTTGGACAGGGGGCCCCTCCACTTT. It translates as CASSLDRGPLHF.